This T cell receptor (beta chain) was retrieved from a study of T cells after yellow fever vaccination (dated by TCRdb to between 2019 and 2020). Notes on the research overall: The SMART-Seq v4 Ultra Low Input RNA kit was used to prepare libraries from fractions with low cell numbers. To follow T-cell clones before and after both primary and booster YFV17D yellow fever vaccination, bulk TCR alpha and beta repertoires underwent longitudinal sequencing. Two healthy male donors, one aged 18 to 30 and one aged 30 to 40 years, made up the cohort. Blood was collected at multiple timepoints before and after primary and secondary immunization, and bulk PBMC replicates and cell subsets were isolated.

The paper as a whole reports these results and caveats: Most clones expanded after primary vaccination were re-detected after the booster (almost 98% of CD4 and roughly 85% of CD8), suggesting broad memory maintenance. Only a couple of donors were included in the study, so the extent to which the findings can be generalized is limited. A small fraction of clonotypes appeared in both the CD4 and CD8 compartments, likely as a result of convergent recombination. Computational filtering was required because FACS-sorted repertoires could contain abundant contaminating clonotypes from the bulk population. Compared with the primary T-cell response, the secondary T-cell response was weaker but faster, peaking on day 5 rather than day 15.

What this sample's treatment or condition label stands for: live attenuated yellow fever vaccine strain. A standard Ficoll-Paque protocol was used to isolate PBMCs from peripheral blood. Dynabeads CD4 and CD8 positive selection kits were used to isolate the CD4 and CD8 T-cell fractions. TriZol was used to extract RNA from bulk PBMCs, from CD4 and CD8 fractions, and from dextramer-positive and dextramer-negative fractions. Data came from an Illumina NovaSeq 6000. Synthesis of TCR cDNA relied on 5'RACE template switching, a step that introduced a universal primer site along with unique molecular identifiers. cDNA synthesis was primed from both the TCR alpha and TCR beta constant segments. Libraries were amplified in two PCR steps, with sample barcodes and sequencing adapters added in the second step. Sequencing of libraries was performed on Illumina HiSeq 2500 (2x100 bp) or NovaSeq (2x150 bp). The original methods were these. Reads were demultiplexed and collapsed into UMI consensus sequences with MIGEC, and V(D)J alignment was performed with MiXCR. Vaccine-responding clonotypes were defined with edgeR using replicate PBMC samples, requiring FDR below 0.01 and a log2 fold change above 5 up to day 15. Each bulk clonotype was labeled CD4 or CD8 based on which sequenced repertoire, CD4 or CD8, contained the clonotype at higher abundance. TCRdb took the public reads, trimmed them with fastp at Q25, ran MiXCR for clone calling and kept in-frame beta chains. Duplicate CDR3 protein sequences are folded into a single record with the most common DNA and genes. Here the V and J calls rest on TCRdb's processing, not on the authors' analysis. The sample table contains approximately 300,000 distinct CDR3 sequences; only one count was recorded for about 10% of them. 3.3% of the sample rests with the top ten.

For CDR1 and CDR2, the germline V gene lists SGDLS and YYNGEE. Trimming removed 0 bases from V and 6 bases from J; the gene matches leave 7 bases unexplained. Counted from cysteine to phenylalanine, this CDR3 has 15 amino acids. The only DNA kept is the CDR3, 45 bases in frame from the first base. At least ten counts were recorded for this clonotype. The clone's antigen remains unknown. No base quality values were provided; no much bigger clone lies one nucleotide off. The specimen was CD4+ T cells sorted from PBMCs, collected 45 days after the yellow fever booster vaccination. In this chain, TRBV9 is recombined with TRBJ1-2; 8 bases in the middle match TRBD1. The TCR originated in a man younger than 35 who received the YFV17D yellow fever vaccine. The CDR3 region: CASSVDPTGVDGYTF. The DNA sequence follows: TGTGCCAGCAGCGTAGACCCGACAGGGGTTGATGGCTACACCTTC.